These 19 T cell receptor beta chains were sequenced from one sample in a study of glioma-infiltrating T cells after dendritic cell vaccination. The time point denotes: after dendritic cell vaccination, including at tumor progression/relapse. Clones were sequenced by immunoSEQ multiplex PCR, and TCRdb holds only the in-frame ones, with some missing. The sample has 75,000 to 95,000 clones; approximately 78% are singletons. The sequences come from blood, collected after dendritic cell vaccination. These receptors all come from a human donor with glioblastoma.

The CDR3 nucleotides read TGCAGCGTTTTTAGCGGGGGGGCCTATGCTGACGCCTACAATGAGCAGTTCTTC. Translation: CSVFSGGAYADAYNEQFF. The chain is built from TRBV29-1 and TRBJ2-1, with TRBD2 matching over 11 bases. CDR1 and CDR2 from the germline V gene are SQVTM and ANQGSEA. The CDR3 sequence is 18 residues long. The trim removed 5 bases at V and 2 bases at J, leaving 14 bases unmatched.

In this sample, this clone turned up a few times. The chain carries TRBV19 and TRBJ1-1, with 7 positions matching TRBD1. There are 13 residues in the CDR3. After removal of 10 bases from V and 1 base from J, the junction contained 6 bases not matched to a gene. Germline values: CDR1 LNHDA, CDR2 SQIVND (reference sequence). The CDR3 region has the DNA TGTGCCACCTCGGACAGGCCGAACACTGAAGCTTTCTTT. This gives the protein CATSDRPNTEAFF.

V is TRBV16 and J is TRBJ2-6; 7 nucleotides agree with TRBD1. The V and J ends lost 4 bases and 0 bases, in that order; junction bases with no gene match: 12. The CDR3 sequence is 19 residues long. Germline V gene lookup returns CDR1 KGHSY and CDR2 FQNENV. This chain's CDR3 is CASSPVGTASISGANVLTF. The CDR3 DNA reads TGTGCCAGCAGCCCTGTCGGGACAGCATCGATCTCTGGGGCCAACGTCCTGACTTTC.

The V gene is TRBV9, the J gene TRBJ1-2, with a weak D call TRBD1 (5 bases). In germline, CDR1 is SGDLS, CDR2 YYNGEE. Trimming cost V 0 bases and J 8 bases, with 17 bases left between them. The CDR3 contains 15 residues. Written as DNA, the CDR3 is TGTGCCAGCAGCGTAGATCGGGAGACGGGGGAAGGCTACACCTTC. The encoded protein is CASSVDRETGEGYTF.

This rearrangement joins TRBV5-1 to TRBJ2-7; 8 positions agree with TRBD1. The V segment lost 4 bases and the J segment 6 bases; nucleotides outside the gene matches: 9. This CDR3 is 14 amino acids long. Germline CDR1 reads SGHRS; CDR2 reads YFSETQ. Here the CDR3 reads CASSPTGASLEQYF. The CDR3 region has the DNA TGCGCCAGCAGCCCGACAGGGGCGTCGCTCGAGCAGTACTTC.

The chain couples TRBV5-6 to TRBJ2-7; TRBD1 matches 7 bases. J lost 3 bases, V lost 4 bases, and 1 base had no gene match. The length of the CDR3 is 12 residues. Germline CDR1 reads SGHDT; CDR2 reads YYEEEE. In nucleotides, the CDR3 is TGTGCCAGCAGCAGGGACAGCTACGAGCAGTACTTC. As protein: CASSRDSYEQYF. The variable domain in full, with the rest retrieved from reference TRBV5-6 and TRBJ2-7, is DAGVTQSPTHLIKTRGQQVTLRCSPKSGHDTVSWYQQALGQGPQFIFQYYEEEERQRGNFPDRFSGHQFPNYSSELNVNALLLGDSALYLCASSRDSYEQYFGPGTRLTVT.

The chain is built from TRBV9 and TRBJ2-1; weak D call: TRBD2 (6 bases). CDR1 is SGDLS, CDR2 YYNGEE, per germline. There are 12 residues in the CDR3. Trimming shortened V by 3 bases and J by 7 bases, and 8 bases separated the two germline ends. The CDR3: CASSGTMNEQFF. CDR3 bases: TGTGCCAGCAGCGGGACTATGAATGAGCAGTTCTTC.

The gene calls are TRBV7-3 and TRBJ2-3; the D is unclear. V was trimmed by 5 bases and J by 6 bases, leaving 12 bases between them. Germline CDR1 is SGHTA and CDR2 is FQGTGA. The CDR3 consists of 13 residues. DNA of the CDR3: TGTGCCAGCAGCCGTGACTCGAGGGATACGCAGTATTTT. Translated: CASSRDSRDTQYF.

The rearrangement joins TRBV7-2 to TRBJ1-5; a possible D gene is TRBD1 (6 bases). Per the germline V gene, CDR1 is SGHTA and CDR2 is FQGNSA. The CDR3 has 14 amino acids. Between the trimmed V and J ends, which lost 6 bases and 4 bases, there was a span of 13 bases. CDR3 amino acids: CASRVGGGNQPQHF. CDR3 nucleotides: TGTGCCAGCAGAGTTGGGGGCGGGAATCAGCCCCAGCATTTT.

This clone was recorded a few times. This chain uses TRBV7-9 with TRBJ1-1, with D possibly TRBD1 on 6 matching bases. This CDR3 comprises 14 residues. Germline values: CDR1 SEHNR, CDR2 FQNEAQ (reference sequence). The V end was cut by 4 bases, the J end by 4 bases, with 13 bases between. CDR3 in DNA: TGTGCCAGCAGCTCGACAGGCTTTGGCACTGAAGCTTTCTTT. It specifies CASSSTGFGTEAFF.

The genes are TRBV10-3 and TRBJ2-5; possibly TRBD1 for D (6 bases). This CDR3 has 14 amino acids. V shed 10 bases and J shed 1 base, with 16 bases lying between them. The germline CDR1 and CDR2 sequences are ENHRY and SYGVKD. The CDR3 DNA is TGTGCCACCGAGGACAGTTCACGCCAAGAGACCCAGTACTTC. This codes for CATEDSSRQETQYF.

Comments on this clone: In the same sample, other DNA sequences code for this CDR3. The chain joins TRBV6-1 to TRBJ2-2; TRBD2 agrees at 11 bases. The CDR3 covers 15 residues. The ends lost 2 bases at V and 6 bases at J; junction bases unmatched: 2. Germline V gene lookup returns CDR1 MNHNS and CDR2 SASEGT. The CDR3 region is CASSELAGGPGELFF. The CDR3 DNA follows: TGTGCCAGCAGTGAATTAGCGGGGGGGCCCGGGGAGCTGTTTTTT.

The chain has TRBV6-6 and TRBJ2-7, with 9 bases lining up with TRBD2. The CDR3 length is 15 residues. V trimming: 4 bases; J trimming: 2 bases; junction bases outside the gene matches: 6. Germline loops: CDR1 MNHNY, CDR2 SVGAGI (reference sequence). The CDR3 here is CASSSRSGSAYEQYV. The CDR3 DNA reads as TGTGCCAGCAGTTCCCGTAGCGGGAGTGCCTACGAGCAGTACGTC.

This clone turned up a few times. The chain combines TRBV5-1 with TRBJ2-7; D is possibly TRBD2 (5 bases). CDR3 length: 15 amino acids. Trimming cost V 0 bases and J 0 bases, with 10 bases left between them. Germline loops: CDR1 SGHRS, CDR2 YFSETQ. In nucleotides, the CDR3 is TGCGCCAGCAGCTTGGCGGCTAGCTCCTCCTACGAGCAGTACTTC. Its protein product is CASSLAASSSYEQYF. Full variable domain (rest looked up from reference TRBV5-1 and TRBJ2-7): KAGVTQTPRYLIKTRGQQVTLSCSPISGHRSVSWYQQTPGQGLQFLFEYFSETQRNKGNFPGRFSGRQFSNSRSEMNVSTLELGDSALYLCASSLAASSSYEQYFGPGTRLTVT.

V and J are TRBV6-5 and TRBJ2-7; TRBD2 aligns across 9 bases. The CDR3 has 13 residues. V trimming: 6 bases; J trimming: 3 bases; junction bases outside the gene matches: 3. CDR1 is MNHEY, CDR2 SVGAGI, per germline. Here the CDR3 reads CASRETSGYEQYV. The CDR3, as DNA: TGTGCCAGCAGAGAGACTAGCGGCTACGAGCAGTACGTC.

This clone was found a few times. This chain links TRBV10-3 with TRBJ1-4; D may be TRBD1 (6 bases). With 3 bases removed from V and 5 bases from J, the gap between germline ends came to 13 bases. Germline V gene lookup returns CDR1 ENHRY and CDR2 SYGVKD. The CDR3 has 15 residues. This CDR3 is CAISDPGTGNEKLFF. The CDR3 region has the DNA TGTGCCATCAGTGACCCGGGAACAGGGAATGAAAAACTGTTTTTT.

The chain couples TRBV11-2 to TRBJ1-1; D gene ambiguous. Between the trimmed V and J ends, which lost 1 base and 11 bases, there was a span of 11 bases. CDR3 size: 12 residues. Germline V gene data show CDR1 as SGHAT and CDR2 as FQNNGV. In nucleotides, the CDR3 is TGTGCCAGCAGCTTAGTGGGTCAGCGGGCTTTCTTT. Its protein is CASSLVGQRAFF.

This clone has more than one count but fewer than ten. The chain recombines TRBV7-9 with TRBJ2-3; D gene unclear. The V gene lost 7 bases and the J gene lost 6 bases, with 14 bases spanning the gap. There are 13 residues in the CDR3. Germline-derived CDR1 and CDR2 are SEHNR and FQNEAQ (reference sequence). CDR3 coding DNA: TGTGCCAGCACCCGACAACCTATTGATACGCAGTATTTT. It codes for CASTRQPIDTQYF.

The CDR3 DNA reads as TGCGCCAGCAGCATATCGGGACAGGTCAACTATGGCTACACCTTC. Protein sequence: CASSISGQVNYGYTF. This chain joins TRBV5-1 and TRBJ1-2, with TRBD1 matching 8 bases. Germline V CDR1 and CDR2: SGHRS, YFSETQ. This CDR3 spans 15 amino acids. V lost 4 bases and J lost 2; bases outside the gene matches: 7.